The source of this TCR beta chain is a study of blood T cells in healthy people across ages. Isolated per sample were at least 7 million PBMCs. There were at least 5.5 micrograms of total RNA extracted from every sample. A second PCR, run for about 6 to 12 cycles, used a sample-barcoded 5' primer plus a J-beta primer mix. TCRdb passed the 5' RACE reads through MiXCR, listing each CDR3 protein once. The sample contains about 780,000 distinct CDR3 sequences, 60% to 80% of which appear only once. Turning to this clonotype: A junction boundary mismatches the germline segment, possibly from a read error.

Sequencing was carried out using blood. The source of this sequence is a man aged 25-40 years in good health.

The CDR3 nucleotides are TGTGCCGGCAGTTTGGGTCTAGCGGGTTCCTACGAGCAGTACTTC. As protein: CAGSLGLAGSYEQYF. This rearrangement joins TRBV12-3 or TRBV12-4 to TRBJ2-7, with TRBD2 identical over 8 bases. CDR3 length: 15 residues.